The text below deals with one T cell receptor beta chain. The data are from a study of T cells in Graves' hyperthyroidism and ophthalmopathy. Hyperthyroidism of Graves' type that showed no ophthalmopathy progression within 18 months was stable. The CDR3 runs 15 residues. V was pared by 7 bases and J by 7 bases, with 20 bases between. CDR1 SNHLY and CDR2 FYNNEI come from the germline V gene. TCR beta CDR3 regions were amplified from RNA transcripts. The HTBI primer set was used in a first-round RT-PCR of the TCR CDR3. TCRdb ran MiXCR on the multiplex PCR reads and lists one entry per CDR3 protein. The data contain fewer than 350,000 distinct CDR3 sequences, roughly 13% of them seen just once; the ten biggest clones take up roughly 7.7%.

Sample: blood. The V and J genes are TRBV2 and TRBJ2-1, with D perhaps TRBD2 (6 bases). The clonotype was recovered from a woman in her thirties or forties with Graves' hyperthyroidism. The CDR3 DNA sequence: TGTGCCAGCACAGTGGCGGCCATAGGAGGGAATGAGCAGTTCTTC. Translation: CASTVAAIGGNEQFF.